This is a list of T cell receptor beta chains from one sample in a study of response to subunit inactivated influenza vaccine. TCRdb ran MiXCR on the RT-PCR reads and lists one entry per CDR3 protein. The profile shows about 190,000 distinct CDR3 sequences, about 15% of them singletons. The material sequenced was CD8+ T cells sorted from PBMCs, taken 4 to 6 days after vaccination. The source of these receptors is a man over 45 who received an inactivated influenza vaccine. Each CDR3 is given with its conserved first and last residue. D genes are given only for firm matches. Size tells how often a clone was seen (once, few, many) or the class of an expanded clone, and some rows leave it out.

V	size	J	D	CDR3	DNA
TRBV12-3/TRBV12-4	NA	TRBJ2-1	TRBD2	CASCFKCRTSGRCNEQFF	TGTGCCAGCTGTTTTAAGTGTAGGACTAGCGGGAGGTGCAATGAGCAGTTCTTC
TRBV6-2/TRBV6-3	many	TRBJ1-4	NA	CASSFTDGATNEKLFF	TGTGCCAGCAGTTTCACGGACGGTGCAACTAATGAAAAACTGTTTTTT
TRBV7-2	many	TRBJ2-1	TRBD2	CASRDGTSGYNEQFF	TGTGCCAGCAGGGACGGGACTAGCGGGTACAATGAGCAGTTCTTC
TRBV4-1	NA	TRBJ2-7	NA	CASSQTETYEQYF	TGCGCCAGCAGCCAAACAGAAACCTACGAGCAGTACTTC
TRBV7-6	NA	TRBJ2-5	TRBD2	CASSLVSWIAGGLMETQYF	TGTGCCAGCAGCTTAGTCTCTTGGATAGCGGGGGGCCTTATGGAGACCCAGTACTTC
TRBV14	NA	TRBJ2-3	TRBD1	CASSYLGQASTDTQYF	TGTGCCAGCAGCTATCTCGGACAGGCTAGCACAGATACGCAGTATTTT
TRBV20-1	NA	TRBJ2-2	NA	CSARSGYTGELFF	TGCAGTGCTAGATCCGGATACACCGGGGAGCTGTTTTTT
TRBV14	once	TRBJ2-5	TRBD2	CASSHSRDYRPEGRYF	TGTGCCAGCAGCCACAGCCGGGACTATCGCCCCGAGGGGCGGTACTTC
TRBV27	few	TRBJ2-1	TRBD2	CASSPLAGVRNNEQFF	TGTGCCAGCAGTCCTTTAGCGGGGGTGCGGAACAATGAGCAGTTCTTC
TRBV5-6	few	TRBJ2-7	TRBD1	CASSPGAGQEYF	TGTGCCAGCAGCCCCGGAGCCGGACAGGAGTACTTC
TRBV7-9	many	TRBJ2-7	TRBD2	CASSLVTSGTYEQYF	TGTGCCAGCAGCTTAGTGACTAGCGGGACCTACGAGCAGTACTTC
TRBV12-3/TRBV12-4	few	TRBJ2-3	NA	CASSPTGGGSTDTQYF	TGTGCCAGCAGCCCAACTGGAGGGGGAAGCACAGATACGCAGTATTTT
TRBV28	NA	TRBJ2-3	NA	CASSSGTGETDTQYF	TGTGCCAGCAGTTCCGGGACTGGCGAGACAGATACGCAGTATTTT
TRBV15	many	TRBJ2-6	NA	CATSRVDNSGANVLTF	TGTGCCACCAGCAGAGTGGACAACTCTGGGGCCAACGTCCTGACTTTC
TRBV11-2	few	TRBJ1-2	NA	CASSFGGGGGYGYTF	TGTGCCAGCAGCTTCGGTGGAGGTGGTGGATATGGCTACACCTTC
TRBV7-9	NA	TRBJ1-4	NA	CASSSPARLEKLFF	TGTGCCAGCAGCTCCCCGGCCAGGCTCGAAAAACTGTTTTTT
TRBV28	NA	TRBJ2-1	NA	CASSEKFNEQFF	TGTGCCAGCAGCGAGAAGTTCAATGAGCAGTTCTTC
TRBV14	NA	TRBJ2-7	TRBD2	CASSQLAGTSYEQYF	TGTGCCAGCAGCCAGTTAGCGGGAACCTCCTACGAGCAGTACTTC
TRBV2	NA	TRBJ2-7	NA	CASSRVFEQYF	TGTGCCAGCAGTAGGGTATTCGAGCAGTACTTC
TRBV4-3	NA	TRBJ2-7	TRBD1	CASSQGVRDRAIQNSYEQYF	TGCGCCAGCAGCCAAGGCGTCAGGGACAGGGCCATACAAAACTCCTACGAGCAGTACTTC
TRBV28	NA	TRBJ2-2	NA	CASSQLTLRTGELFF	TGTGCCAGCAGCCAACTGACCCTGAGGACCGGGGAGCTGTTTTTT
TRBV5-1	few	TRBJ2-5	NA	CASSFRQDKETQYF	TGCGCCAGCAGCTTCCGGCAGGATAAAGAGACCCAGTACTTC
TRBV27	NA	TRBJ2-2	NA	CASSLSGNSGELFF	TGTGCCAGCAGTTTATCCGGGAACTCCGGGGAGCTGTTTTTT
TRBV29-1	few	TRBJ1-2	TRBD1	CSVRAGGSYGYTF	TGCAGCGTTCGGGCAGGGGGCAGCTATGGCTACACCTTC
TRBV6-5	NA	TRBJ2-7	NA	CASSYAPGRHYEQYF	TGTGCCAGCAGTTACGCTCCGGGACGGCACTACGAGCAGTACTTC
TRBV28	NA	TRBJ1-1	TRBD1	CASSTRQGVGTEAFF	TGTGCCAGCAGTACCCGACAGGGGGTAGGCACTGAAGCTTTCTTT